The present entry profiles one T cell receptor beta chain with its context. Its antigen remains unknown. The data belong to a study of T cells expressing NK-cell markers. Study-wide context: Cells sorted as CD3+CD56+NKG2C+, CD3+CD56+NKG2C- and CD3+CD56-NKG2C+ T cells supplied the TCR beta repertoires. Among eight sequenced donors, seven carried HCMV seropositivity while one was seronegative. Findings and caveats of the study: Researchers report these clonotypes also headed the CD3+CD56-NKG2C+ fraction in a few donors.

CDR3 length: 14 residues. CDR1 is DFQATT, CDR2 SNEGSKA, per germline (reference sequence). Reprocessing the 5' RACE reads, TCRdb reports a single entry for every CDR3 protein and omits DNA. This listing includes some 500,000 distinct CDR3 sequences. The chain is built from TRBV20-1 and TRBJ2-7; the TCRdb D gene call, TRBD2, has no DNA to confirm it. The source of this sequence is a woman aged 50 to 60 in good health. The sequencing input was blood T cells: a sorted CD56 or NKG2C T cell subset, CD4+ or CD8+ T cells, or bulk PBMC T cells (not recorded which). CDR3: CSARASGAPYEQYF.